The present entry profiles one T cell receptor beta chain with its context. The antigen remains undetermined. Noted time point: blood 2 weeks post-SBRT. The sample's treatment: 15 Gy SBRT to primary tumor, nephrectomy 4 weeks later. Radiation-treated patients gave blood at baseline, week 2 and week 4. Clones were read by immunoSEQ multiplex PCR, and TCRdb kept only the in-frame ones, dropping some. The sample has 70,000 to 90,000 clones, 80% to 90% seen once; the top ten hold 20% to 25%. The data derive from a study of radiation and T cells in renal cell carcinoma. Study-level findings and limits: In blood, top tumor clones expanded by 2 weeks, shrinking by 4. Without pretreatment biopsies, baseline tumor clonotype presence was undetermined.

The receptor was isolated from a woman in her forties or fifties with renal cell carcinoma. The sequencing here drew on blood, taken from a patient whose treatment included radiotherapy and nephrectomy.

CDR3 in amino acids: CASSSSGGPYEQYF. The CDR3 nucleotides read TGTGCCAGCAGCTCCTCAGGGGGCCCCTACGAGCAGTACTTC. This rearrangement joins TRBV7-2 to TRBJ2-7, with TRBD1 identical over 8 bases. After removal of 4 bases from V and 2 bases from J, the junction contained 4 bases not matched to a gene. Germline V gives CDR1 SGHTA, CDR2 FQGNSA. The CDR3 is 14 amino acids.